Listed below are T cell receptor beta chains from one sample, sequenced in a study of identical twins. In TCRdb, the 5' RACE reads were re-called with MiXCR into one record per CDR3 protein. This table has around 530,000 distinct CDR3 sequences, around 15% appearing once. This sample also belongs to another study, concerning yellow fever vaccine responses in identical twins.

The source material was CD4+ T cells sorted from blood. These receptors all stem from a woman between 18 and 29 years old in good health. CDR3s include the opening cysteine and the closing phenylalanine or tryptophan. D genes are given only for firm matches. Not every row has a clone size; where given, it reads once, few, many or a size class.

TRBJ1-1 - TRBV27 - CASSLDLEGAEAFF TGTGCCAGCAGTTTGGACCTAGAGGGAGCTGAAGCTTTCTTT
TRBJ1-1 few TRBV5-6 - CASSFLSGGRTEAFF TGTGCCAGCAGCTTTCTTTCGGGGGGTCGGACTGAAGCTTTCTTT
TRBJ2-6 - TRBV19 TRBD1 CASSMGQGSSGANVLTF TGTGCCAGTAGTATGGGACAGGGATCCTCTGGGGCCAACGTCCTGACTTTC
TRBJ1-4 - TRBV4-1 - CASSPTLATNEKLFF TGCGCCAGCAGCCCCACTTTGGCAACTAATGAAAAACTGTTTTTT
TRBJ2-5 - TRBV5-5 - CASSLPDSLETQYF TGTGCCAGCAGCTTACCGGACTCGCTGGAGACCCAGTACTTC
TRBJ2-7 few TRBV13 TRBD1 CASSPRQGSYEQYF TGTGCCAGCAGTCCGCGACAGGGATCCTACGAGCAGTACTTC
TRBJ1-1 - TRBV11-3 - CASSPETSSRTEAFF TGTGCCAGCAGCCCCGAAACCTCTTCCCGCACTGAAGCTTTCTTT
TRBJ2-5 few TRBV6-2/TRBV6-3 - CASSYSGAASETQYF TGTGCCAGCAGTTACTCAGGCGCAGCCTCGGAGACCCAGTACTTC
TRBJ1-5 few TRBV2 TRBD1 CASSLRQGQINQPQHF TGTGCCAGCAGCTTAAGACAGGGCCAGATCAATCAGCCCCAGCATTTT
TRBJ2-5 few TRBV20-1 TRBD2 CSARGTWAQRGETQYF TGCAGTGCTAGAGGTACCTGGGCCCAGCGGGGAGAGACCCAGTACTTC
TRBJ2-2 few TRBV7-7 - CASSPVQGPGELFF TGTGCCAGCAGCCCGGTCCAGGGACCCGGGGAGCTGTTTTTT
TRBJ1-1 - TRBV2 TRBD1 CASIRQGTNTEAFF TGTGCCAGTATACGACAGGGTACGAACACTGAAGCTTTCTTT
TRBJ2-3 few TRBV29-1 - CSVESLLDTQYF TGCAGCGTTGAATCACTACTAGATACGCAGTATTTT
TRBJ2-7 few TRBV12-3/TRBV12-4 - CASSRASGSYEQYF TGTGCCAGCAGTCGGGCTAGTGGGTCCTACGAGCAGTACTTC
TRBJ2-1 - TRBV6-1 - CASRPTAGQSPFF TGTGCCAGCAGGCCTACTGCGGGCCAGTCCCCCTTCTTC
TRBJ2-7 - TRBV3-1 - CATSQGELRSYEQYF TGTGCCACCAGCCAAGGTGAATTGCGATCTTACGAGCAGTACTTC
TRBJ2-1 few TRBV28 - CASSSPGGLIYNEQFF TGTGCCAGCAGTTCCCCCGGAGGTCTAATCTACAATGAGCAGTTCTTC
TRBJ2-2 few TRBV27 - CASSLVFSGTGELFF TGTGCCAGCAGTTTAGTCTTCTCGGGAACCGGGGAGCTGTTTTTT
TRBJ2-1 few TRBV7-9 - CASSLAAQNNEQFF TGTGCCAGCAGCTTAGCAGCCCAGAACAATGAGCAGTTCTTC
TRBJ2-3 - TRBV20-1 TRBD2 CSARRLKLAGQTDTQYF TGCAGTGCTAGAAGATTAAAACTAGCGGGCCAGACAGATACGCAGTATTTT
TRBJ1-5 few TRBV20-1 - CSARGTNQPQHF TGCAGTGCCCGGGGGACGAATCAGCCCCAGCATTTT
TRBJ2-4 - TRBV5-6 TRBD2 CASRNWRLAGGPAKNIQYF TGTGCCAGCAGGAACTGGAGGCTAGCGGGAGGGCCAGCCAAAAACATACAGTACTTC
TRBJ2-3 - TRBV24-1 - CATSDPGLPTDTQYF TGTGCCACCAGTGACCCGGGACTTCCCACAGATACGCAGTATTTT